This T cell receptor (beta chain) was profiled in a study of blood T cell repertoires in COVID-19 (dated by TCRdb to the early 2020s). For the study in its entirety: Samples covering the acute and convalescent phases of COVID-19 were provided by collaborators in the United States, Italy and Spain. The repertoires were released in a freely available public database intended as a resource for research on the immune response to SARS-CoV-2. Samples came from the ongoing ImmuneRACE study (first 160 participants) plus 1,254 subjects from 6 global collaborators. A de-identified subject ID, COVID-19 status, age in years and sex were almost always included in the sample metadata. HLA class I and class II types, where available, came from metadata supplied by the sample provider rather than from assay-based typing. The material from the prospective study consisted of cDNA or gDNA derived from T cells, B-cell-depleted T cells, or PBMCs. Subjects who had been exposed to COVID-19, were actively infected with it, or had recovered from it provided the deeply sampled blood TCRbeta repertoires that made up the dataset. Study-wide conclusions, independent of this receptor: The amount of clinical and demographic metadata varied by source and participant and was provided uncurated.

A word on this clone: The antigen this receptor binds is unknown. No base-level quality is on record; no much larger clone is a single base apart.

TCRbeta CDR3 regions were amplified from genomic DNA by means of the immunoSEQ Assay, a bias-controlled multiplex PCR. In the source study's methods: The number of nucleated cells in each sample was estimated from the amplification of reference gene primers within the assay. To quantify the absolute abundance of each unique TCRbeta CDR3 rearrangement, sequence reads were collapsed and filtered. For each sample, productive Simpson clonality was calculated by taking the square root of Simpson's diversity index across productive rearrangements. The table was pulled from immuneACCESS by TCRdb, which kept in-frame rearrangements only. Such tables lose some clones; where checked, under half of the loss comes from unresolved V genes, and the rest has no known cause. V, J and clone size reflect that table, while D and trimming were determined from the DNA. The sample records around 200,000 clones, more than 75% of which are singletons. Nearly 7.5% of the sample goes to the ten largest clones.

Participants in the prospective study were enrolled through a virtual design, were aged about 18 to 100 years, and lived in about two dozen United States geographic areas. Cohort assignment in the prospective study relied on participant-reported clinical history from a screening survey and a study questionnaire. In the prospective study, whole blood, serum and a nasopharyngeal or oropharyngeal swab were collected from each participant by mobile phlebotomists. Over an approximately two-month period, participants in the prospective study had the option of providing additional blood draws and questionnaires. Before DNA extraction, prospective study blood samples were shipped either frozen or at room temperature. Sequencing was performed on PBMCs or T cells enriched from blood (not recorded which). The receptor comes from a woman aged 40 to 50 with acute COVID-19.

CDR3 protein: CASSQTDSGTGEYEQYF. The sequence in DNA is TGCGCCAGCAGCCAAACAGATTCCGGGACAGGGGAGTACGAGCAGTACTTC. This chain joins TRBV4-1 to TRBJ2-7; 10 bases in between match TRBD1. Including cysteine and phenylalanine, the CDR3 has 17 amino acids. CDR3 DNA is the only sequence kept; it has 51 bases, read in frame from the first base. The germline V gene gives CDR1 as MGHRA and CDR2 as YSYEKL. Trimming accounts for 2 bases at V and 4 bases at J, while the number of junction bases matched to no gene is 11.